The 18 T cell receptor beta chains in this list originate from one sample, sequenced in a study of blood T cell repertoires in COVID-19. Clones were read by immunoSEQ multiplex PCR, and TCRdb kept only the in-frame ones, dropping some. This table holds about 99,000 clones, 85% to 90% found once. Sequenced sample: peripheral blood. Receptor source: a man aged 50 to 59 with acute or convalescent COVID-19.

The chain employs TRBV4-2 and TRBJ2-3; no reliable D call. The germline CDR1 and CDR2 sequences are LGHNA and YNFKEQ. Trimming removed 0 bases from V and 3 bases from J, with 16 bases in between. The CDR3 sequence is 17 residues long. The CDR3 loop reads CASSQDASLAWTDTQYF. The CDR3 DNA sequence: TGTGCCAGCAGCCAAGATGCATCCCTCGCGTGGACAGATACGCAGTATTTT.

The V gene is TRBV7-9, the J gene TRBJ2-1, with 12 nucleotides matching TRBD1. The CDR3 length is 16 residues. Germline values: CDR1 SEHNR, CDR2 FQNEAQ (reference sequence). V shed 5 bases and J 3 bases; nucleotides not matched to a gene: 5. The CDR3, as DNA: TGTGCCAGCAGCCGAGGGGACAGGGGGCACTACAATGAGCAGTTCTTC. Encoded protein: CASSRGDRGHYNEQFF.

The CDR3, as DNA: TGTGCCAGCAGCCTTAACAGGGTGGGGAGTGAAAAACTGTTTTTT. Amino acid sequence: CASSLNRVGSEKLFF. The chain combines TRBV11-2 with TRBJ1-4; TRBD1 might be the D (6 bases). V lost 5 bases and J 7 bases, leaving 17 bases between the germline ends. This CDR3 is built from 15 residues. Germline loops: CDR1 SGHAT, CDR2 FQNNGV. The full variable domain, rest sourced from reference TRBV11-2 and TRBJ1-4, is EAGVAQSPRYKIIEKRQSVAFWCNPISGHATLYWYQQILGQGPKLLIQFQNNGVVDDSQLPKDRFSAERLKGVDSTLKIQPAKLEDSAVYLCASSLNRVGSEKLFFGSGTQLSVL.

The V gene is TRBV5-6, the J gene TRBJ2-2; TRBD1 matches 8 bases. V lost 4 bases to trimming and J lost 3 bases; unmatched junction nucleotides: 8. Germline V CDR1 and CDR2: SGHDT, YYEEEE. This CDR3 has 16 amino acids. The CDR3 DNA follows: TGTGCCAGCAGCCCAGGACAGGGTGGTGACACCGGGGAGCTGTTTTTT. Its translation: CASSPGQGGDTGELFF.

The chain combines TRBV6-5 with TRBJ2-1, with D maybe TRBD2 (6 bases). The CDR3 length is 13 residues. V lost 6 bases, J lost 8 bases, and 14 bases lay in between. From germline, CDR1 is MNHEY and CDR2 SVGAGI. The CDR3 spells CASSLLAWDEQFF. CDR3 bases: TGTGCCAGCAGCTTACTAGCTTGGGATGAGCAGTTCTTC.

This clone was found once. The V gene is TRBV18, the J gene TRBJ2-3; TRBD1 agrees at 9 bases. CDR1 and CDR2 from the germline V gene are KGHSH and LQKENI. Trimming cost V 1 base and J 5 bases; bases outside gene matches: 4. This CDR3 is built from 15 residues. For the CDR3, the DNA is TGTGCCAGCTCACCACTGGGACAGGGAGGAGATACGCAGTATTTT. This encodes CASSPLGQGGDTQYF. Full variable domain (remainder filled in from reference TRBV18 and TRBJ2-3): NAGVMQNPRHLVRRRGQEARLRCSPMKGHSHVYWYRQLPEEGLKFMVYLQKENIIDESGMPKERFSAEFPKEGPSILRIQQVVRGDSAAYFCASSPLGQGGDTQYFGPGTRLTVL.

J is TRBJ1-5 and V is TRBV19; 7 positions agree with TRBD1. V was clipped by 6 bases and J by 0 bases; unmatched bases: 17. The CDR3 totals 19 residues. Germline CDR1 LNHDA, CDR2 SQIVND (reference sequence). CDR3 loop: CASSPLTGTDRYSNQPQHF. As DNA, the CDR3 is TGTGCCAGTAGCCCCTTAACCGGGACAGACAGATATAGCAATCAGCCCCAGCATTTT.

The chain carries TRBV28 and TRBJ2-1, with 11 bases fitting TRBD2. The CDR3 covers 13 residues. The trim removed 6 bases at V and 9 bases at J, leaving 4 bases unmatched. Germline CDR1 reads MDHEN; CDR2 reads SYDVKM. The CDR3 DNA reads as TGTGCCAGCAGCCTGGGACTAGCGGTTGAGCAGTTCTTC. It is translated as CASSLGLAVEQFF.

There are a few counts of this clone. The chain recombines TRBV3-1 (or the pseudogene TRBV3-2) with TRBJ2-5, with D possibly TRBD1 on 6 matching bases. This CDR3 is 16 amino acids long. The germline V gene encodes CDR1 LGHDT and CDR2 YNNKEL (reference sequence). V was trimmed by 4 bases and J by 1 base, leaving 16 bases between them. The CDR3 DNA reads TGTGCCAGCAGCCTCCAACAGGGAACCCCCCAAGAGACCCAGTACTTC. Its protein is CASSLQQGTPQETQYF.

The CDR3 DNA reads TGTGCCAGCAGTGACCGGGGGTTCACTGGGGCCAACGTCCTGACTTTC. Its protein is CASSDRGFTGANVLTF. The chain links TRBV6-1 to TRBJ2-6; D may be TRBD2 (6 bases). The CDR3 totals 16 residues. Trimming took off 3 bases at V and 2 bases at J, with 11 bases between the two ends. CDR1 and CDR2 (germline): MNHNS, SASEGT.

V usage is TRBV4-1 and J usage is TRBJ2-1; 15 bases align to TRBD2. Germline V gene lookup returns CDR1 MGHRA and CDR2 YSYEKL. Trimming at V came to 4 bases and at J to 7 bases, leaving 8 bases not matched to a gene. The CDR3 extends over 17 amino acids. CDR3 in amino acids: CASSRGLAGGSANEQFF. In DNA form, the CDR3 reads TGCGCCAGCAGCCGAGGACTAGCGGGAGGGTCGGCTAATGAGCAGTTCTTC.

The chain has TRBV9 and TRBJ1-2, with 9 bases lining up with TRBD1. Per germline, CDR1 SGDLS and CDR2 YYNGEE. CDR3 length equals 15 residues. Trimming removed 3 bases from V and 2 bases from J; junction bases left unmatched: 5. The CDR3 sequence: CASSAWDRENYGYTF. The CDR3 region has the DNA TGTGCCAGCAGCGCCTGGGACAGGGAGAACTATGGCTACACCTTC.

The chain combines TRBV28 with TRBJ2-1, with TRBD2 matching over 11 bases. The CDR3 has 16 amino acids. Per the germline V gene, CDR1 is MDHEN and CDR2 is SYDVKM. V lost 3 bases, J lost 6 bases, and 7 bases stayed unmatched. The CDR3 nucleotides are TGTGCCAGCAGTTTGACCGGGACTAGCGGTCTCAATGAGCAGTTCTTC. This codes for CASSLTGTSGLNEQFF.

V is TRBV5-1 and J is TRBJ1-2, with 9 positions matching TRBD1. J lost 2 bases, V lost 1 base, and 3 bases had no gene match. The germline V gene encodes CDR1 SGHRS and CDR2 YFSETQ. This CDR3 has 15 amino acids. CDR3 sequence (DNA): TGCGCCAGCAGCTTGACAGGGGGCCCCAACTATGGCTACACCTTC. Protein: CASSLTGGPNYGYTF.

In regard to this clone: The sample has other DNA sequences that encode this CDR3 too. CDR3: CASSLDRVEETQYF. The CDR3, as DNA: TGCGCCAGCAGCTTGGACAGGGTCGAAGAGACCCAGTACTTC. This chain links TRBV5-1 with TRBJ2-5; a weak D match, TRBD1 (6 bases). The CDR3 spans 14 residues. Trimming took 0 bases from V and 3 from J, leaving 9 bases between them. From germline, CDR1 is SGHRS and CDR2 YFSETQ. Complete variable domain (other parts from reference TRBV5-1 and TRBJ2-5): KAGVTQTPRYLIKTRGQQVTLSCSPISGHRSVSWYQQTPGQGLQFLFEYFSETQRNKGNFPGRFSGRQFSNSRSEMNVSTLELGDSALYLCASSLDRVEETQYFGPGTRLLVL.

This sequence joins TRBV27 and TRBJ2-2; 8 nucleotides agree with TRBD1. This CDR3 contains 14 residues. The junction had 6 bases not matched to a gene; V was cut back by 8 bases and J by 4 bases. Looked up from germline, CDR1 is MNHEY and CDR2 is SMNVEV (reference sequence). The CDR3, as DNA: TGTGCCAGCGGGGGACAGGCTGGCACCGGGGAGCTGTTTTTT. Its protein product is CASGGQAGTGELFF.

The chain joins TRBV5-1 to TRBJ2-7; D perhaps matches TRBD1 (5 bases). The CDR3 covers 13 residues. The V and J ends lost 4 bases and 2 bases respectively, with 10 bases between them. Germline CDR1 is SGHRS and CDR2 is YFSETQ. The CDR3 region has the DNA TGCGCCAGCAGCCGGACATGGACCTACGAGCAGTACTTC. Amino acids: CASSRTWTYEQYF.

Comment on this clone: The junction departs from the called germline gene at one end, perhaps through a read error. The rearrangement links TRBV15 to TRBJ2-2, with D possibly TRBD2 on 5 matching bases. The CDR3 is made up of 15 amino acids. Germline lookup yields CDR1 LNHNV and CDR2 YYDKDF (reference sequence). The chain's CDR3 is CATSGEVRGTGELFF. Written as DNA, the CDR3 is TGTGCCACCAGCGGAGAGGTTCGGGGAACCGGGGAGCTGTTTTTT.